The T cell receptor beta chain under discussion was sequenced for a study of T cells after yellow fever vaccination. Study-wide findings and caveats: A secondary response was less intense yet reached its peak sooner, at day 5 versus 15. CD4 and CD8 compartments shared a small share of clonotypes, likely from convergent recombination. Subsequent to the booster, the majority of primary-vaccination clones reappeared (96% CD4, 80% to 90% CD8).

Regarding this clonotype: Its antigen is unidentified.

TCRdb processed the 5' RACE reads anew with MiXCR; each CDR3 protein has one entry. The sample has just under 600,000 distinct CDR3 sequences; roughly 12% are singletons. V was trimmed by 0 bases and J by 0 bases, leaving 15 bases between them. This CDR3 has 19 amino acids. Germline V gene lookup returns CDR1 LGHNA and CDR2 YSLEER. The J gene is TRBJ2-6, the V gene TRBV4-3; a possible D gene is TRBD2 (5 bases). The TCR was taken from a man aged 25-45 years who received the YFV17D yellow fever vaccine. Sequencing used PBMCs, obtained on the day of the yellow fever booster vaccination. CDR3 amino acids: CASSQDGIGYTSGANVLTF. CDR3 in DNA: TGCGCCAGCAGCCAAGACGGGATAGGCTACACCTCTGGGGCCAACGTCCTGACTTTC.